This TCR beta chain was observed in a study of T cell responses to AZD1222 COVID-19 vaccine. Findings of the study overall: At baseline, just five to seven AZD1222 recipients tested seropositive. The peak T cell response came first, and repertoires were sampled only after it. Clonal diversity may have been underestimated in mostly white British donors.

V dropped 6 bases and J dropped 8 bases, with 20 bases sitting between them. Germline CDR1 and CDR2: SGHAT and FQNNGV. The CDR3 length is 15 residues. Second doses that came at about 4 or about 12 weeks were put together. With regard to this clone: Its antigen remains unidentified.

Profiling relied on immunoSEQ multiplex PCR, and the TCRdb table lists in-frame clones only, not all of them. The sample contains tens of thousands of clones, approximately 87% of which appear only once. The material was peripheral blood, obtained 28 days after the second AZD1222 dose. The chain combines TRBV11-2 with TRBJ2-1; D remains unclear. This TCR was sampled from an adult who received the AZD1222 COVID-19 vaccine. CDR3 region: CASSFARHPQYEQFF. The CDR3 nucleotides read TGTGCCAGCAGTTTCGCGAGGCACCCCCAGTATGAGCAGTTCTTC.